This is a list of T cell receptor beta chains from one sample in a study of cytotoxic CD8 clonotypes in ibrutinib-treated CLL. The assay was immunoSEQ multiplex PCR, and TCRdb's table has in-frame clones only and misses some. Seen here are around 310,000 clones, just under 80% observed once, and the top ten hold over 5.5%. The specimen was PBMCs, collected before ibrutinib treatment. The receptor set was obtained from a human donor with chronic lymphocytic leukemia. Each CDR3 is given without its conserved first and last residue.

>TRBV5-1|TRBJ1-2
ASSLWSGQEGYGYT
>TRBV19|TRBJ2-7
ASSTWGQFYEQY
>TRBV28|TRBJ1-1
ASSLTGWSTEAF
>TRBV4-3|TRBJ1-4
ASSQDFRTGMDGTNEKLF
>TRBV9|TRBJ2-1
ASTALASTYNEQF
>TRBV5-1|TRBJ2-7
ASSLSEGREQY
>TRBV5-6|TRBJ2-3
ASSYSASGTDTQY
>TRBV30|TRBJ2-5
AWSNSETQY
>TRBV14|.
ASSRDRSDEQY
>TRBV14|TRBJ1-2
ASSRTGVYGYT
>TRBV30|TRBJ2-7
AWSVSGYEQY
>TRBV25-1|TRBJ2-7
ASSDQQGAEQY
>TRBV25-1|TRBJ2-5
ASNGVASNQETQY
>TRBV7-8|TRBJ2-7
ASSSMGGERYEQY
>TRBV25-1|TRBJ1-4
ASSDATRTGGIEKLF
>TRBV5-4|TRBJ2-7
ASSRDRTGGSYEQY
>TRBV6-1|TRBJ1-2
ASSEEATLIYGYT
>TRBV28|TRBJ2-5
ASGGWETQY
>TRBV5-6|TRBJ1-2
ASSHEGRLYGYT
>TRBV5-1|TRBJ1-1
ASRTGARRTEAF
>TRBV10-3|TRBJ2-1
AIRRTSGRSTEQF
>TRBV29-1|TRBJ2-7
SVDKLNLGQAEQY
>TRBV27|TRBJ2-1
ASSSFMLAAQF
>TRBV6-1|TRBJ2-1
ASSGVGGSSYNEQF
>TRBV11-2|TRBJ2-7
ASSKSRDTRRVDSYEQY
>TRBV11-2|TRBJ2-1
ASSPLAVSNEQF
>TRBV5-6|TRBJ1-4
ASSFAGVNEKLF
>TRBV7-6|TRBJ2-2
ASSLETSEHTGELF
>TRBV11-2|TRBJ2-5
ASSLGGRNQETQY
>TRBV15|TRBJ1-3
ATRGMDNLGNTIY
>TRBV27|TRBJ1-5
ASRRTGGEMINQPQH
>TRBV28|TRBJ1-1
ASSNRGTEAF
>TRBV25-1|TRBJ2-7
ASSEWTGGGTPYEQY
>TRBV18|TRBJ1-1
ASSLRQDNTEAF
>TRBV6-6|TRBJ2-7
ASSYSYEDYEQY
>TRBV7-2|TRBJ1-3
ASSPSGGGWSGNTIY
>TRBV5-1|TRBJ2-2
ASSFAGATGELF
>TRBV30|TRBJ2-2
AWSVIRRAGYNTGELF
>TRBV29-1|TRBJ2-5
SADRSLGAQY
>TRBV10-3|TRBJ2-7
AIRSGQGAYEQY
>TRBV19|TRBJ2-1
ASSILWSGRPSSYNEQF
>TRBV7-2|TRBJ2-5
ASSLPLAGGSTQY
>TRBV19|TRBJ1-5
ASTLGQAQPQH
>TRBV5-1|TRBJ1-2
ASSLELGRNGYT
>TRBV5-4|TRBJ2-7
ASSKSSGSSYEQY
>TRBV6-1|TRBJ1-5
ASGGNQPQH